This record looks at one TCR beta chain sequence and its context. Its binding antigen is unknown. No base-level quality is on record; no much larger clone is a single base apart. The data were taken from a study of T cell repertoires in cytomegalovirus infection (dated by TCRdb to between 2019 and 2020). Looking at the study overall: The peptide stimulations were aimed at well-studied HLA-B-restricted epitopes as well as recently identified HLA-C-restricted CMV epitopes, whose presentation resists viral immunomodulation. The HLA type of each donor mattered for the analysis, because public TCR beta signatures pointed to carriage of CMV infection along with the matching HLA type.

Instrument on record: Illumina HiSeq 1500. TCRdb reran the public reads through fastp at Q25 and MiXCR, keeping productive beta chains. Rows merge per CDR3 protein into single entries with the most common DNA and genes. The sample has approximately 1,000,000 distinct CDR3 sequences on record, less than 40% of them singletons. The ten most abundant clones make up more than 12% of the sample. The CDR3 has 17 amino acids, counting the end cysteine and phenylalanine. The entry retains the CDR3 DNA only, 51 bases that are in frame from base 1. Via the germline V gene (reference sequence), CDR1 is DFQATT and CDR2 SNEGSKA. V is cut back by 1 base and J by 0 bases, with 7 bases in the junction unmatched. The intended sense of this specimen's treatment or condition label: in vitro stimulation with specific CMV peptide epitopes to enrich CMV-specific T cells. Overall study outcomes, separate from this receptor: The ex vivo response was dominated by HLA-C-restricted CMV-specific TCR beta clonotypes, and the single most frequent clonotype in two of eight donors was supplied by these HLA-C-restricted clonotypes. Cumulative frequency of public TCR beta family members discriminated carriers of CMV infection plus the relevant HLA type in this cohort and an independent roughly 330-donor cohort.

The sample in question was cultured CD8+ T cells from PBMCs, obtained from culture after CMV antigen stimulation. The rearranged chain carries TRBV20-1 and TRBJ2-1, with 9 bases in between that match TRBD2. This clonotype was sampled from a human donor in good health (CMV status not recorded). Some clones in this sample may be carry-over from other donors' samples. The CDR3 protein: CSARASGVLSSYNEQFF. The sequence in DNA is TGCAGTGCTAGAGCTAGCGGGGTCCTAAGCTCCTACAATGAGCAGTTCTTC.